The 12 T cell receptor beta chains below were found in one sample sequenced in a study of blood T cell repertoires in COVID-19. TCRdb keeps only in-frame clones here, not all; method: immunoSEQ multiplex PCR. The sample lists hundreds of thousands of clones; 80% were seen once. The sample was PBMCs or T cells enriched from blood (not recorded which). These TCRs come from a man aged 30 to 45 with acute COVID-19.

The V and J genes are TRBV23-1 and TRBJ1-1; no firm D call. TRBV23-1 is labeled an ORF, and its function is uncertain. Between the trimmed V and J ends, which lost 1 base and 1 base, there was a span of 4 bases. CDR3 length: 13 amino acids. The CDR3 DNA sequence: TGCGCCAGCAGTCAATATAGGAACACTGAAGCTTTCTTT. Its protein is CASSQYRNTEAFF.

This clone appeared a single time. The chain links TRBV9 to TRBJ2-7; D is perhaps TRBD1 (6 bases). Trimming shortened V by 3 bases and J by 2 bases, and 12 bases separated the two germline ends. The CDR3 loop spans 14 amino acids. CDR1 is SGDLS and CDR2 is YYNGEE in the germline V gene. The CDR3 region has the DNA TGTGCCAGCAGCGGACGGGACAACGCCTACGAGCAGTACTTC. It is translated as CASSGRDNAYEQYF.

The chain is built from TRBV6-5 and TRBJ1-2, with 12 positions matching TRBD1. Germline loops: CDR1 MNHEY, CDR2 SVGAGI. CDR3 length: 14 amino acids. The J segment lost 8 bases and the V segment lost 6 bases, leaving 7 bases of the junction unmatched. CDR3 in amino acids: CASRTGQGANGYTF. Written as DNA, the CDR3 is TGTGCCAGCAGGACGGGACAGGGGGCTAACGGCTACACCTTC.

The J gene is TRBJ1-2, the V gene TRBV10-3, with D possibly being TRBD1 (6 bases). The ends were cut back, 6 bases at V and 4 bases at J, with 15 bases in the middle. There are 14 residues in the CDR3. Germline V gene sequence: CDR1 ENHRY, CDR2 SYGVKD. The CDR3 here is CAIRPGGAGYGYTF. The CDR3 nucleotides are TGTGCCATCAGGCCCGGGGGGGCTGGCTATGGCTACACCTTC.

V is TRBV27 and J is TRBJ2-3; D not resolved. The germline V and J ends were trimmed by 5 bases and 2 bases, with 11 bases remaining between them. Germline V lookup: CDR1 MNHEY, CDR2 SMNVEV (reference sequence). This CDR3 is built from 14 residues. The CDR3 sequence is CASSPRENTDTQYF. In nucleotides, the CDR3 is TGTGCCAGCAGTCCCCGAGAGAACACAGATACGCAGTATTTT.

The chain is built from TRBV9 and TRBJ1-4; TRBD1 matches 9 bases. This CDR3 has 15 amino acids. Germline V gene lookup returns CDR1 SGDLS and CDR2 YYNGEE. The V gene end was trimmed by 3 bases and the J gene end by 5 bases; junction bases not matched to a gene: 5. CDR3 region: CASSAHRGLNEKLFF. In nucleotides, the CDR3 is TGTGCCAGCAGCGCTCACAGGGGGCTAAATGAAAAACTGTTTTTT.

The gene calls are TRBV2 and TRBJ2-1; 12 bases agree with TRBD2. Losses at the gene ends were 2 bases for V and 9 bases for J; bases not matched to a gene: 8. CDR1 SNHLY and CDR2 FYNNEI come from the germline V gene. The CDR3 spans 16 residues. CDR3 in amino acids: CASSEPLAGGRVEQFF. Here the CDR3 DNA reads TGTGCCAGCAGTGAACCCCTAGCGGGGGGGCGGGTTGAGCAGTTCTTC.

The rearrangement joins TRBV10-3 to TRBJ1-5; D is undetermined. The CDR3 spans 12 residues. Deletions cut 3 bases from V and 9 bases from J, with 9 bases between. Looked up from germline, CDR1 is ENHRY and CDR2 is SYGVKD. CDR3 amino acids: CAISDLSGPQHF. The CDR3 DNA sequence: TGTGCCATCAGTGACCTCTCGGGGCCCCAGCATTTT.

The J gene is TRBJ2-5, the V gene TRBV27; 8 bases are a match to TRBD1. Germline-derived CDR1 and CDR2 are MNHEY and SMNVEV (reference sequence). V dropped 2 bases and J dropped 3; count of bases not matched to a gene: 2. There are 14 residues in the CDR3. CDR3 in amino acids: CASSLVGQEETQYF. DNA of the CDR3: TGTGCCAGCAGTTTAGTGGGACAGGAAGAGACCCAGTACTTC.

The J gene is TRBJ2-6, the V gene TRBV2, with D perhaps TRBD1 (6 bases). Germline CDR1 SNHLY, CDR2 FYNNEI. Trimming left V 5 bases short and J 2 bases short, with 13 bases between. This CDR3 is 16 amino acids long. CDR3 nucleotide sequence: TGTGCCAGCAGTTACCAACAGGGTACTGGGGCCAACGTCCTGACTTTC. Amino acid sequence: CASSYQQGTGANVLTF.

The V gene is TRBV28, the J gene TRBJ2-7, with a tentative D call TRBD1 (6 bases). The CDR3 has 16 amino acids. Per germline, CDR1 MDHEN and CDR2 SYDVKM. V dropped 6 bases and J dropped 2 bases, with 20 bases sitting between them. The CDR3 DNA sequence: TGTGCCAGCAGGACACAGGGTTTCGTTGTCCCCTACGAGCAGTACTTC. Translating it yields CASRTQGFVVPYEQYF.

The gene calls are TRBV19 and TRBJ2-5; 7 bases fit TRBD2. CDR1 is LNHDA and CDR2 is SQIVND in the germline V gene (reference sequence). Trimming removed 3 bases from V and 4 bases from J; junction bases left unmatched: 2. The CDR3 has 13 residues. The CDR3 loop reads CASSIGGGETQYF. CDR3 nucleotide sequence: TGTGCCAGTAGTATTGGCGGGGGAGAGACCCAGTACTTC.